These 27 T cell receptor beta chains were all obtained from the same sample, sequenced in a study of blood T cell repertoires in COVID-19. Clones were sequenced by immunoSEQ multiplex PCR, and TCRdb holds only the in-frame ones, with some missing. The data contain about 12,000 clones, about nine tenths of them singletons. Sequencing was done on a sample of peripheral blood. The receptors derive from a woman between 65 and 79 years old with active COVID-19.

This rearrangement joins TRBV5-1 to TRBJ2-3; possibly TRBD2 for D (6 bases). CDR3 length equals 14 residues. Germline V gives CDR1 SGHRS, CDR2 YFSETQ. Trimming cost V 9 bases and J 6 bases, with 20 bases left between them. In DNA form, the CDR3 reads TGCGCCACCACTTCGGGGGAACAGGCGGATACGCAGTATTTT. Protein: CATTSGEQADTQYF. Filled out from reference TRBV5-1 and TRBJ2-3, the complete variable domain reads KAGVTQTPRYLIKTRGQQVTLSCSPISGHRSVSWYQQTPGQGLQFLFEYFSETQRNKGNFPGRFSGRQFSNSRSEMNVSTLELGDSALYLCATTSGEQADTQYFGPGTRLTVL.

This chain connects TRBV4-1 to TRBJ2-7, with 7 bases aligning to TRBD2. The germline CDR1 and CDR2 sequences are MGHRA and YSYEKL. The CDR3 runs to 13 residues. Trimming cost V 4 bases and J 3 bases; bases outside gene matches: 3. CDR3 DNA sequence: TGCGCCAGCAGCCGCGGGGAGGGCTACGAGCAGTACTTC. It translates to CASSRGEGYEQYF.

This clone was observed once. The CDR3 nucleotides read TGTGCCAGCAGTGGTCCGGGACAGGGTCTTAATTCACCCCTCCACTTT. Encoded protein: CASSGPGQGLNSPLHF. This chain joins TRBV25-1 and TRBJ1-6, with 9 bases matching TRBD1. Germline CDR1 and CDR2: MGHDK and SYGVNS. J was trimmed by 6 bases and V by 4 bases; bases with no gene match: 7. The CDR3 has 16 residues.

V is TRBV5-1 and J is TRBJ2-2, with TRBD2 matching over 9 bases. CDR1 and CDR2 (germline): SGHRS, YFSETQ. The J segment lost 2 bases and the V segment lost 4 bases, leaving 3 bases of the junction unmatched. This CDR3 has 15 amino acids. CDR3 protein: CASSLGLANTGELFF. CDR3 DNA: TGCGCCAGCAGCCTGGGACTAGCCAACACCGGGGAGCTGTTTTTT.

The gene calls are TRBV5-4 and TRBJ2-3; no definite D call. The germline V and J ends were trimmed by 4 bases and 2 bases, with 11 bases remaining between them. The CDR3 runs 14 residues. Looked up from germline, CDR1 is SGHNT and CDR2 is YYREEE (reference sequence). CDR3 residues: CASSPSLSTDTQYF. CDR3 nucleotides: TGTGCCAGCAGCCCTTCCTTATCCACAGATACGCAGTATTTT.

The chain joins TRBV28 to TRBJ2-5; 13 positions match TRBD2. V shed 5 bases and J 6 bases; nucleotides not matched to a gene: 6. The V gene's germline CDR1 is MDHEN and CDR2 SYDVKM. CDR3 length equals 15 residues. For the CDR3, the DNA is TGTGCCAGCAGTCAAAGGACTAGCGGGAGTAAGACCCAGTACTTC. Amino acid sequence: CASSQRTSGSKTQYF.

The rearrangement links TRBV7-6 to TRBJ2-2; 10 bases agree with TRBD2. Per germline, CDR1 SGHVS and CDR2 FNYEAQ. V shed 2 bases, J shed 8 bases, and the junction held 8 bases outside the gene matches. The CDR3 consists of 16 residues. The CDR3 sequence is CASSLMPSGRSGELFF. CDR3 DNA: TGTGCCAGCAGCTTAATGCCTAGCGGGAGATCTGGGGAGCTGTTTTTT. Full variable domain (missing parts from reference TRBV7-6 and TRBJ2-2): GAGVSQSPRYKVTKRGQDVALRCDPISGHVSLYWYRQALGQGPEFLTYFNYEAQQDKSGLPNDRFSAERPEGSISTLTIQRTEQRDSAMYRCASSLMPSGRSGELFFGEGSRLTVL.

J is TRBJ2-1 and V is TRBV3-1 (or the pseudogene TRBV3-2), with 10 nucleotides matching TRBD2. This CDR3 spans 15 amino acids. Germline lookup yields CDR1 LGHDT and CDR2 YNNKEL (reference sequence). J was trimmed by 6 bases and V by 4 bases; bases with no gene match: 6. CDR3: CASSLSSGSTNEQFF. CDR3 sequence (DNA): TGTGCCAGCAGCCTGTCTAGCGGGAGTACCAATGAGCAGTTCTTC.

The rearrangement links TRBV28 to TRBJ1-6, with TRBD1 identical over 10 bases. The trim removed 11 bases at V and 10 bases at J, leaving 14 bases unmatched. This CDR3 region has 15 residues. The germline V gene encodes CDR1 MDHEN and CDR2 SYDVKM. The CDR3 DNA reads TGTGCCTGCTTTGGACAGGGGGGGGGTGGCTCACCCCTCCACTTT. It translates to CACFGQGGGGSPLHF.

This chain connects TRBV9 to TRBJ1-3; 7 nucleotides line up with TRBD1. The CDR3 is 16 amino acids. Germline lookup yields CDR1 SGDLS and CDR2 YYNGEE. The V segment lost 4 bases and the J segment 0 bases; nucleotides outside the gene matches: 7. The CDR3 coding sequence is TGTGCCAGCAGCCCACAACAGGGGTTCTCTGGAAACACCATATATTTT. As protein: CASSPQQGFSGNTIYF.

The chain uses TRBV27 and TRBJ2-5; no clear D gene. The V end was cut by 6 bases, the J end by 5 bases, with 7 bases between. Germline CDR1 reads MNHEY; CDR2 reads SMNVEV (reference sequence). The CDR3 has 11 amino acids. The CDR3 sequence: CASRLEETQYF. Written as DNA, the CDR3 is TGTGCCAGCAGGTTAGAGGAGACCCAGTACTTC.

The CDR3 loop is CASSPENGGSYEQYF. In DNA, the CDR3 is TGTGCCAGTAGCCCCGAGAACGGAGGCTCCTACGAGCAGTACTTC. This chain joins TRBV19 and TRBJ2-7; D may be TRBD2 (5 bases). This CDR3 contains 15 residues. V shed 6 bases and J shed 0 bases, with 15 bases lying between them. Germline V lookup: CDR1 LNHDA, CDR2 SQIVND (reference sequence).

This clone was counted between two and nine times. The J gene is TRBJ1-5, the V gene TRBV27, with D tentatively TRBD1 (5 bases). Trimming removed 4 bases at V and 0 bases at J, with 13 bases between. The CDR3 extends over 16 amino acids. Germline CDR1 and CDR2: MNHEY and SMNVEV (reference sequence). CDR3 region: CASSSIGGYSNQPQHF. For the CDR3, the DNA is TGTGCCAGCAGTTCAATCGGGGGGTATAGCAATCAGCCCCAGCATTTT.

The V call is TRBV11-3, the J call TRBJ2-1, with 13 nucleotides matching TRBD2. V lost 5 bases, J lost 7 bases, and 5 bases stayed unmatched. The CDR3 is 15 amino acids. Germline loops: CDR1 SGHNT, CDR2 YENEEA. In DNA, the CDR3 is TGTGCCAGCAGCACTAGCGGGAGGGCGTGGAATGAGCAGTTCTTC. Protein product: CASSTSGRAWNEQFF.

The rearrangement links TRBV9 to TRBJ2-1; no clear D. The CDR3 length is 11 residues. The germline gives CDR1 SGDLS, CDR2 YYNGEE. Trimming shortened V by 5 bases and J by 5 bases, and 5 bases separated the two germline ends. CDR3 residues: CASSLDNEQFF. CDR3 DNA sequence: TGTGCCAGCAGTTTAGACAATGAGCAGTTCTTC.

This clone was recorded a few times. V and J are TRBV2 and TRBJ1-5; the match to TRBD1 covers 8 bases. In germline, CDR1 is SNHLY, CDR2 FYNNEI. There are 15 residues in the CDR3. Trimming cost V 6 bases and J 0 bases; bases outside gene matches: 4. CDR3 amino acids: CASRGGQVSNQPQHF. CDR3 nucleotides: TGTGCCAGCAGGGGGGGACAGGTTAGCAATCAGCCCCAGCATTTT. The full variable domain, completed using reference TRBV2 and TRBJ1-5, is EPEVTQTPSHQVTQMGQEVILRCVPISNHLYFYWYRQILGQKVEFLVSFYNNEISEKSEIFDDQFSVERPDGSNFTLKIRSTKLEDSAMYFCASRGGQVSNQPQHFGDGTRLSIL.

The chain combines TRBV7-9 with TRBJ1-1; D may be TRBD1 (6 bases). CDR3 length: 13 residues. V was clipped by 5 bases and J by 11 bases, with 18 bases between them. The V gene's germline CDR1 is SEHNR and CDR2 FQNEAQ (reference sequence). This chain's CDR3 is CASSRQENLWAFF. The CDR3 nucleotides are TGTGCCAGCAGCCGACAGGAAAATCTTTGGGCTTTCTTT. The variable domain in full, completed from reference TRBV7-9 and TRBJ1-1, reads DTGVSQNPRHKITKRGQNVTFRCDPISEHNRLYWYRQTLGQGPEFLTYFQNEAQLEKSRLLSDRFSAERPKGSFSTLEIQRTEQGDSAMYLCASSRQENLWAFFGQGTRLTVV.

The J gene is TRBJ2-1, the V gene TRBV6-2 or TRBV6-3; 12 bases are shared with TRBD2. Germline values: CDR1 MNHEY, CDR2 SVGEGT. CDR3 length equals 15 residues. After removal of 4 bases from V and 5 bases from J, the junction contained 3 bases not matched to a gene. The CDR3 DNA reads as TGTGCCAGCAGTTCTAGCGGGAGGGCGGACAATGAGCAGTTCTTC. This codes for CASSSSGRADNEQFF.

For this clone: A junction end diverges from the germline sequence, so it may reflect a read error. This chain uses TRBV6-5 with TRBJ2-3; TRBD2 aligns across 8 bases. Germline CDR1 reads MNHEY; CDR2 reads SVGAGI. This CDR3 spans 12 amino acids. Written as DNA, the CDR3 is TGTGCCAGCAGAGAGGAGGCGGGAGGAGAGGATTTT. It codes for CASREEAGGEDF.

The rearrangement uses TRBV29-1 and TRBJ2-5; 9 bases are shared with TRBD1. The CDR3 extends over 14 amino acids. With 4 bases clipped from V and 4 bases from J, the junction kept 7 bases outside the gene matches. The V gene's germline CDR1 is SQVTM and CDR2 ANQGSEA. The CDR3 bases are TGCAGCGTTGGCGGGACAGGGCTTACAGAGACCCAGTACTTC. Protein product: CSVGGTGLTETQYF.

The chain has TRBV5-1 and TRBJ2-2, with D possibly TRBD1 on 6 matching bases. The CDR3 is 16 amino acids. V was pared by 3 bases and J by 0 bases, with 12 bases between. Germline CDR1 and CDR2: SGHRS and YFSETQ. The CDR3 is CASSSGTTANTGELFF. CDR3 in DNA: TGCGCCAGCAGCTCCGGGACAACCGCGAACACCGGGGAGCTGTTTTTT.

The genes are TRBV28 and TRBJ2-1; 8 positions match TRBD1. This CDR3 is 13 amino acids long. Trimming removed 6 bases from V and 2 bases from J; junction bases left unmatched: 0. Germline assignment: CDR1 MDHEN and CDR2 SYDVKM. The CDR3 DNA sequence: TGTGCCAGCAGGACAGGGGCCTACAATGAGCAGTTCTTC. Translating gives CASRTGAYNEQFF.

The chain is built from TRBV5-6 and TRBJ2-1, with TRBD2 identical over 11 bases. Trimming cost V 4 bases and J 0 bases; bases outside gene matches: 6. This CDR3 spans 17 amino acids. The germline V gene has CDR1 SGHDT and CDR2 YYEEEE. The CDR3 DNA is TGTGCCAGCAGCGAGGTAGCGGGAGGGAGCTCCTACAATGAGCAGTTCTTC. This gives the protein CASSEVAGGSSYNEQFF.

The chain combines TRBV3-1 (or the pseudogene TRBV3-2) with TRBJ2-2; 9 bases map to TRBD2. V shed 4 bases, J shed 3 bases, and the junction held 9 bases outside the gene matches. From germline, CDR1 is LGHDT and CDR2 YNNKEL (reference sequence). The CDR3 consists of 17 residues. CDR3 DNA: TGTGCCAGCAGCCTTCCATTGACTAGCGGTGACACCGGGGAGCTGTTTTTT. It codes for CASSLPLTSGDTGELFF.

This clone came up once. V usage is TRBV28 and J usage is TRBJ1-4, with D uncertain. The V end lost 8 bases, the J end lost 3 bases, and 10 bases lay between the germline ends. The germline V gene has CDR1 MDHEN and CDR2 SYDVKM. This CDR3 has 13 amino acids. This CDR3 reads CASGGSANEKLFF. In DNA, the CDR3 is TGTGCCAGCGGCGGCTCGGCTAATGAAAAACTGTTTTTT.

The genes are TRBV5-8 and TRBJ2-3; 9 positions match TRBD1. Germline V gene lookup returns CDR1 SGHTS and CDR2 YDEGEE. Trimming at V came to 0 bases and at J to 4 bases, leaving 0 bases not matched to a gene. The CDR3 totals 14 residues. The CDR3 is CASSLGQGADTQYF. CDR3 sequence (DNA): TGTGCCAGCAGCTTGGGACAGGGGGCAGATACGCAGTATTTT.

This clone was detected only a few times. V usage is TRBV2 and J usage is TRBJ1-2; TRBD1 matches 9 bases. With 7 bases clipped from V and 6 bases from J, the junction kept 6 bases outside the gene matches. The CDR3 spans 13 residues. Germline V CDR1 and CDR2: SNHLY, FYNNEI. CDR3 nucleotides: TGTGCCAGCACCCGGGACAGGGATCATGGCTACACCTTC. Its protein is CASTRDRDHGYTF.